Listed here are 8 T cell receptor beta chains from one sample, sequenced in a study of neurological immune-mediated disorders. Time point indicated: longitudinal time-point 2. MiXCR, applied by TCRdb to the 5' RACE reads, yields one record per CDR3 protein. The profile shows 84,000 or so distinct CDR3 sequences, roughly an eighth of them singletons. The source material was PBMCs. All receptors come from a female donor with HTLV-1-associated myelopathy (HAM/TSP).

This clonotype was seen at least ten times. J is TRBJ2-3 and V is TRBV20-1; weak D call: TRBD1 (6 bases). The CDR3 contains 14 residues. Germline CDR1 and CDR2: DFQATT and SNEGSKA (reference sequence). The V end lost 5 bases, the J end lost 2 bases, and 14 bases lay between the germline ends. The CDR3 nucleotides are TGCAGTGCTCCGGACAGCTTAAACACAGATACGCAGTATTTT. Amino acids: CSAPDSLNTDTQYF.

Remarks on this clonotype: This clone may be a read error of a much larger clone one base away. The chain couples TRBV10-3 to TRBJ2-1; the match to TRBD1 covers 7 bases. The CDR3 is 18 residues long. Germline V gene data show CDR1 as ENHRY and CDR2 as SYGVKD. J lost 6 bases, V lost 4 bases, and 18 bases had no gene match. The DNA of the CDR3 is TGTGCCATCAGTGTGCCGTCATCGTCGACCGGGACAGTCAATGAGCAGTTCTTC. Its translation is CAISVPSSSTGTVNEQFF.

This clonotype has at least ten counts. The rearrangement uses TRBV7-9 and TRBJ1-3; D perhaps matches TRBD1 (6 bases). The germline V gene has CDR1 SEHNR and CDR2 FQNEAQ (reference sequence). V was pared by 4 bases and J by 2 bases, with 6 bases between. The CDR3 sequence is 13 residues long. The CDR3 nucleotides read TGTGCCAGCAGCTGGGACACTGGAAACACCATATATTTT. Protein product: CASSWDTGNTIYF.

This clonotype was observed once. At one of its ends the junction is not consistent with the germline gene, which may arise from a read error. The CDR3 coding sequence is TGTGCCAGCATTTTAGGTAACAGGGGATACAATGTGCAGTTCTTC. It translates to CASILGNRGYNVQFF. The chain links TRBV27 to TRBJ2-1, with 7 nucleotides matching TRBD1. The CDR3 has 15 residues. CDR1 is MNHEY, CDR2 SMNVEV, per germline (reference sequence).

This clonotype has a count of ten or more. The V gene is TRBV30, the J gene TRBJ2-3; D might be TRBD1 (5 bases). This CDR3 spans 14 amino acids. V dropped 3 bases and J dropped 3 bases, with 13 bases sitting between them. CDR1 is GTSNPN, CDR2 SVGIG, per germline (reference sequence). The CDR3 region has the DNA TGTGCCTGGAGCCAGGGTGGAAGAACAGATACGCAGTATTTT. It translates to CAWSQGGRTDTQYF. Using reference TRBV30 and TRBJ2-3 for the parts outside the CDR3, the full variable domain is SQTIHQWPATLVQPVGSPLSLECTVEGTSNPNLYWYRQAAGRGLQLLFYSVGIGQISSEVPQNLSASRPQDRQFILSSKKLLLSDSGFYLCAWSQGGRTDTQYFGPGTRLTVL.

This clonotype came up many times. V usage is TRBV5-1 and J usage is TRBJ2-7; D remains ambiguous. This CDR3 has 14 residues. The germline CDR1 and CDR2 sequences are SGHRS and YFSETQ. V was shortened by 9 bases and J by 4 bases, with 20 bases between the two germline ends. CDR3 amino acids: CANPGPLSTYEQYF. DNA for the CDR3: TGCGCCAACCCGGGCCCTTTGTCCACTTACGAGCAGTACTTC.

The rearrangement joins TRBV5-1 to TRBJ2-7, with 7 bases matching TRBD1. The CDR3 has 14 residues. J was trimmed by 2 bases and V by 4 bases; bases with no gene match: 6. The germline gives CDR1 SGHRS, CDR2 YFSETQ. CDR3 nucleotides: TGCGCCAGCAGCGAGACAACAGGGGCCTACGAGCAGTACTTC. It yields the protein CASSETTGAYEQYF.

This clonotype was detected only once. A much larger clonotype is one base distant, so this may be a read error. This chain connects TRBV5-1 to TRBJ2-1, with TRBD2 matching 9 bases. V was pared by 3 bases and J by 4 bases, with 8 bases of the junction left unmatched. This CDR3 comprises 16 residues. Germline CDR1 SGHRS, CDR2 YFSETQ. DNA for the CDR3: TGCGCCAGCAGCTCGGGGACTAGCCGAGCTTACAATGAGCAGTTCTTC. Translated, it gives CASSSGTSRAYNEQFF. Complete variable domain (other parts from reference TRBV5-1 and TRBJ2-1): KAGVTQTPRYLIKTRGQQVTLSCSPISGHRSVSWYQQTPGQGLQFLFEYFSETQRNKGNFPGRFSGRQFSNSRSEMNVSTLELGDSALYLCASSSGTSRAYNEQFFGPGTRLTVL.